The 30 T cell receptor beta chains below all came from one sample that was sequenced in a study of hypomethylating agent response in myelodysplastic syndrome. Produced via immunoSEQ multiplex PCR; TCRdb's table is partial and in-frame only. The data contain about 5,700 clones, roughly 83% of them singletons. Source: bone marrow, taken before or after starting hypomethylating agent treatment for myelodysplastic syndrome (not recorded which). These receptors were collected from a human donor with myelodysplastic syndrome.

The chain recombines TRBV14 with TRBJ2-3, with D possibly TRBD2 on 6 matching bases. The V end lost 0 bases, the J end lost 3 bases, and 16 bases lay between the germline ends. Germline CDR1 SGHDN, CDR2 FVKESK. The CDR3 length is 17 residues. In nucleotides, the CDR3 is TGTGCCAGCAGCCAAGACTACGGCGGGGCCCATACAGATACGCAGTATTTT. Translated: CASSQDYGGAHTDTQYF.

The chain combines TRBV7-2 with TRBJ1-2, with 10 nucleotides matching TRBD1. Germline V gene lookup returns CDR1 SGHTA and CDR2 FQGNSA. The CDR3 is made up of 14 amino acids. V lost 6 bases and J lost 3; bases outside the gene matches: 4. CDR3 amino acids: CASRRGTGDYGYTF. The CDR3 coding sequence is TGTGCCAGCAGACGTGGGACAGGGGACTATGGCTACACCTTC.

This chain uses TRBV5-1 with TRBJ2-7; D assignment may be TRBD1 or TRBD2 (5 bases each). Trimming stripped 5 bases from V and 4 bases from J, with 10 bases between. In germline, CDR1 is SGHRS, CDR2 YFSETQ. The CDR3 loop spans 12 amino acids. In nucleotides, the CDR3 is TGCGCCAGCAGAGGCGAGGGGTACGAGCAGTACTTC. It specifies CASRGEGYEQYF.

V is TRBV5-1 and J is TRBJ1-1; D possibly corresponds to TRBD1 (6 bases). The V end lost 3 bases, the J end lost 1 base, and 10 bases lay between the germline ends. This CDR3 has 14 residues. Germline-derived CDR1 and CDR2 are SGHRS and YFSETQ. CDR3 coding DNA: TGCGCCAGCAGCTCCGGACAGACGAACACTGAAGCTTTCTTT. Translation gives CASSSGQTNTEAFF.

A few counts support this clone. The chain is built from TRBV7-9 and TRBJ2-1; a possible D gene is TRBD2 (5 bases). In germline, CDR1 is SEHNR, CDR2 FQNEAQ (reference sequence). V gave up 8 bases and J gave up 1 base, with 9 bases separating them. CDR3 length: 13 residues. The CDR3 DNA reads as TGTGCCAGCTCCGGGAATTCCTACAATGAGCAGTTCTTC. This encodes CASSGNSYNEQFF.

The chain couples TRBV7-9 to TRBJ1-2; D is uncertain. Deletions cut 5 bases from V and 7 bases from J, with 8 bases between. Per the germline V gene, CDR1 is SEHNR and CDR2 is FQNEAQ (reference sequence). The CDR3 consists of 11 residues. The CDR3 loop is CASSRESGYTF. In DNA form, the CDR3 reads TGTGCCAGCAGCCGGGAGTCTGGCTACACCTTC.

The J gene is TRBJ2-7, the V gene TRBV7-8; 7 bases match TRBD1. In germline, CDR1 is SGHVS, CDR2 FQNEAQ. The CDR3 totals 17 residues. The ends lost 5 bases at V and 0 bases at J; junction bases unmatched: 13. CDR3 sequence: CASSPDPGTASSYEQYF. In DNA, the CDR3 is TGTGCCAGCAGCCCTGACCCAGGGACAGCTAGCTCCTACGAGCAGTACTTC.

The rearrangement links TRBV9 to TRBJ1-2, with D perhaps matching TRBD1 (6 bases). Germline CDR1 and CDR2: SGDLS and YYNGEE. V dropped 3 bases and J dropped 2 bases, with 17 bases sitting between them. The CDR3 has 16 amino acids. CDR3 sequence reads: CASSEGVRGANYGYTF. The CDR3 DNA reads TGTGCCAGCAGCGAAGGGGTCCGGGGGGCCAACTATGGCTACACCTTC.

The chain has TRBV10-3 and TRBJ1-2; tentatively, D is TRBD1 (5 bases). V was clipped by 3 bases and J by 8 bases, with 16 bases between them. The germline gives CDR1 ENHRY, CDR2 SYGVKD. This CDR3 is built from 14 residues. The DNA for the CDR3 is TGTGCCATCAGTGACCCTCGGCGGGGCCAAGGCTACACCTTC. Translating it yields CAISDPRRGQGYTF.

The rearrangement uses TRBV5-6 and TRBJ1-6; unclear D gene. Trimming stripped 0 bases from V and 12 bases from J, with 10 bases between. The germline V gene encodes CDR1 SGHDT and CDR2 YYEEEE. The CDR3 runs to 13 residues. This CDR3 reads CASSLGSPGPLHF. The CDR3 DNA sequence: TGTGCCAGCAGCTTGGGATCCCCGGGACCCCTCCACTTT.

This chain joins TRBV5-1 and TRBJ2-7; the match to TRBD1 covers 9 bases. The trim removed 7 bases at V and 5 bases at J, leaving 10 bases unmatched. CDR3 length: 14 residues. Germline CDR1 is SGHRS and CDR2 is YFSETQ. The CDR3 here is CASGVTGGLNEQYF. The CDR3 coding sequence is TGCGCCAGCGGTGTTACAGGGGGCCTGAACGAGCAGTACTTC.

The V and J genes are TRBV5-1 and TRBJ2-3; TRBD1 matches 7 bases. CDR3 size: 15 residues. Trimming took 2 bases from V and 2 from J; bases not matched to a gene: 5. The germline gives CDR1 SGHRS, CDR2 YFSETQ. CDR3 DNA: TGCGCCAGCAGCTTCACAGGGGCCTCCACAGATACGCAGTATTTT. It encodes CASSFTGASTDTQYF.

This chain uses TRBV4-2 with TRBJ1-1; 7 nucleotides line up with TRBD1. Germline V gene lookup returns CDR1 LGHNA and CDR2 YNFKEQ. The CDR3 loop spans 16 amino acids. V dropped 4 bases and J dropped 0; count of bases not matched to a gene: 8. In DNA form, the CDR3 reads TGTGCCAGCAGCCGTCAGACAGGGATCATGAACACTGAAGCTTTCTTT. It codes for CASSRQTGIMNTEAFF.

V and J are TRBV11-2 and TRBJ1-5, with D unclear. The CDR3 spans 13 residues. Looked up from germline, CDR1 is SGHAT and CDR2 is FQNNGV. V shed 5 bases and J shed 1 base, with 6 bases lying between them. The CDR3 nucleotides read TGTGCCAGCAGCGTAAACAGCAATCAGCCCCAGCATTTT. It is translated as CASSVNSNQPQHF. Looking up the rest from reference TRBV11-2 and TRBJ1-5 gives the full variable domain: EAGVAQSPRYKIIEKRQSVAFWCNPISGHATLYWYQQILGQGPKLLIQFQNNGVVDDSQLPKDRFSAERLKGVDSTLKIQPAKLEDSAVYLCASSVNSNQPQHFGDGTRLSIL.

J is TRBJ2-1 and V is TRBV5-1; 13 bases fit TRBD2. Germline V gene sequence: CDR1 SGHRS, CDR2 YFSETQ. Trimming took 4 bases from V and 4 from J; bases not matched to a gene: 2. CDR3 length equals 15 residues. The CDR3 region has the DNA TGCGCCAGCAGCCCGACTAGCGGGGGGTACAATGAGCAGTTCTTC. Its protein product is CASSPTSGGYNEQFF.

This chain links TRBV6-5 with TRBJ1-2; 7 nucleotides match TRBD1. CDR1 is MNHEY, CDR2 SVGAGI, per germline. V was pared by 0 bases and J by 7 bases, with 8 bases of the junction left unmatched. The CDR3 extends over 15 amino acids. This CDR3 reads CASSYSGQPTGGYTF. The CDR3 DNA reads TGTGCCAGCAGTTACTCGGGACAGCCTACGGGTGGCTACACCTTC.

V and J are TRBV19 and TRBJ1-5, with D unclear. The CDR3 covers 15 residues. CDR1 LNHDA and CDR2 SQIVND come from the germline V gene (reference sequence). V was cut by 4 bases and J by 7 bases, with 17 bases left in between. CDR3: CASSRGRSGAQPQHF. CDR3 DNA sequence: TGTGCCAGTAGTAGGGGAAGGTCCGGAGCGCAGCCCCAGCATTTT.

This chain connects TRBV25-1 to TRBJ2-1; D ambiguous. This CDR3 is 12 amino acids long. The germline CDR1 and CDR2 sequences are MGHDK and SYGVNS. The V end lost 6 bases, the J end lost 3 bases, and 6 bases lay between the germline ends. In nucleotides, the CDR3 is TGTGCCAGCAGCCCTGACTACAATGAGCAGTTCTTC. It specifies CASSPDYNEQFF. The whole variable domain, filled in from reference TRBV25-1 and TRBJ2-1, reads EADIYQTPRYLVIGTGKKITLECSQTMGHDKMYWYQQDPGMELHLIHYSYGVNSTEKGDLSSESTVSRIRTEHFPLTLESARPSHTSQYLCASSPDYNEQFFGPGTRLTVL.

The chain combines TRBV4-1 with TRBJ2-7; D is perhaps TRBD1 (5 bases). Germline loops: CDR1 MGHRA, CDR2 YSYEKL. This CDR3 region has 15 residues. V was trimmed by 1 base and J by 3 bases, leaving 13 bases between them. For the CDR3, the DNA is TGCGCCAGCAGCCAAGCACCCCAGGGCGGCTACGAGCAGTACTTC. It encodes CASSQAPQGGYEQYF.

This chain links TRBV5-4 with TRBJ2-5, with 11 bases lining up with TRBD2. Germline lookup yields CDR1 SGHNT and CDR2 YYREEE (reference sequence). The length of the CDR3 is 14 residues. The J segment lost 7 bases and the V segment lost 1 base, leaving 3 bases of the junction unmatched. The CDR3 region has the DNA TGTGCCAGCAGCTTGTCCCTAGCGGGGGGGACCCAGTACTTC. Protein product: CASSLSLAGGTQYF. Complete variable domain (other parts from reference TRBV5-4 and TRBJ2-5): ETGVTQSPTHLIKTRGQQVTLRCSSQSGHNTVSWYQQALGQGPQFIFQYYREEENGRGNFPPRFSGLQFPNYSSELNVNALELDDSALYLCASSLSLAGGTQYFGPGTRLLVL.

The V gene is TRBV27, the J gene TRBJ1-2; D is possibly TRBD1 (5 bases). V lost 5 bases to trimming and J lost 1 base, with 8 bases between them. The CDR3 length is 13 residues. In germline, CDR1 is MNHEY, CDR2 SMNVEV (reference sequence). The DNA for the CDR3 is TGTGCCAGCAGTATTGACAGTAACTATGGCTACACCTTC. Encoded protein: CASSIDSNYGYTF.

CDR3 region: CASSESGRGPYNEQFF. CDR3 nucleotide sequence: TGTGCCAGCAGTGAATCTGGCAGGGGACCCTACAATGAGCAGTTCTTC. This chain links TRBV2 with TRBJ2-1; TRBD1 is a possible D gene (6 bases). The germline CDR1 and CDR2 sequences are SNHLY and FYNNEI. The CDR3 runs to 16 residues. V lost 2 bases to trimming and J lost 2 bases, with 13 bases between them.

This clone was detected a few times. The rearrangement uses TRBV5-1 and TRBJ1-6, with no clear D. The V gene's germline CDR1 is SGHRS and CDR2 YFSETQ. Trimming took off 4 bases at V and 9 bases at J, with 20 bases between the two ends. This CDR3 is built from 16 residues. The CDR3 is CASSPERPVLGSPLHF. The CDR3 region has the DNA TGCGCCAGCAGCCCGGAGAGACCGGTGCTCGGTTCACCCCTCCACTTT.

This clone was counted a few times. The chain employs TRBV6-1 and TRBJ2-7; 9 nucleotides align to TRBD1. This CDR3 has 15 amino acids. V shed 4 bases and J 1 base; nucleotides not matched to a gene: 5. The germline V gene has CDR1 MNHNS and CDR2 SASEGT. The CDR3 DNA is TGTGCCAGCAGTGTAGGGACAGGGCAATCCTACGAGCAGTACTTC. Amino acid sequence: CASSVGTGQSYEQYF.

The rearrangement uses TRBV28 and TRBJ2-1; 10 nucleotides align to TRBD1. The CDR3 runs to 15 residues. Unmatched junction bases numbered 9, after V lost 6 bases and J lost 7 bases. Germline lookup yields CDR1 MDHEN and CDR2 SYDVKM. The CDR3 DNA reads TGTGCCAGCAGCACCCCCGGGACAGGGGTAAATGAGCAGTTCTTC. This sequence encodes CASSTPGTGVNEQFF.

V gene TRBV27 combines with J gene TRBJ1-3, with 9 nucleotides matching TRBD1. Per germline, CDR1 MNHEY and CDR2 SMNVEV (reference sequence). V was clipped by 5 bases and J by 2 bases; unmatched bases: 7. The CDR3 extends over 16 amino acids. CDR3 DNA: TGTGCCAGCAGTCCTCACAGGGGGCGTGCTGGAAACACCATATATTTT. It encodes CASSPHRGRAGNTIYF.

This clone appeared a few times. The chain joins TRBV7-6 to TRBJ1-5; perhaps TRBD1 as D (6 bases). The CDR3 is made up of 15 amino acids. Germline CDR1 and CDR2: SGHVS and FNYEAQ. V shed 5 bases and J shed 1 base, with 12 bases lying between them. The CDR3 reads CASSARDKSNQPQHF. CDR3 nucleotides: TGTGCCAGCAGCGCCAGGGACAAGAGCAATCAGCCCCAGCATTTT.

This sequence joins TRBV10-3 and TRBJ2-7; D unclear. Germline V CDR1 and CDR2: ENHRY, SYGVKD. This CDR3 has 14 residues. V gave up 3 bases and J gave up 4 bases, with 13 bases separating them. For the CDR3, the DNA is TGTGCCATCAGTGAAGGATTGGCGGCGTACGAGCAGTACTTC. Its translation is CAISEGLAAYEQYF.

This chain joins TRBV27 and TRBJ2-5, with 9 positions matching TRBD1. The better agreement between TRBJ2-7 and the DNA end casts doubt on the J call. This CDR3 has 16 residues. CDR1 MNHEY and CDR2 SMNVEV come from the germline V gene (reference sequence). CDR3 loop: CASSPGTGLSVYEQYF. CDR3 DNA sequence: TGTGCCAGCAGTCCGGGGACAGGGTTGTCCGTTTACGAGCAGTACTTC.

This clone was picked up a small number of times. The chain employs TRBV2 and TRBJ1-5; the match to TRBD1 covers 8 bases. The CDR3 totals 16 residues. V lost 6 bases, J lost 0 bases, and 7 bases stayed unmatched. Germline V gene data show CDR1 as SNHLY and CDR2 as FYNNEI. The CDR3 DNA sequence: TGTGCCAGCAGCGCTGGACAGGGCGATAGCAATCAGCCCCAGCATTTT. Protein product: CASSAGQGDSNQPQHF.